These 4 T cell receptor beta chains came from one sample sequenced in a study of T-cell reconstitution after alpha-beta-depleted transplantation in children. The TCRbeta library was prepared with unique molecular identifiers. TCRdb re-derived calls from the PCR reads in MiXCR, one entry per CDR3 protein. The sample gives approximately 640,000 distinct CDR3 sequences, approximately 17% of which show up once; approximately 1.1% is in the top ten. The starting material was PBMCs from the stem cell graft donor, obtained from the stem cell graft. All receptors derive from a human donor who donated a stem cell graft to a child with acute myeloid leukemia.

This clonotype was observed once. A much larger clone is a single base away; this may be a read error. A read error is likely, as this CDR3 ends without the conserved phenylalanine or tryptophan. The V gene is TRBV20-1, the J gene TRBJ2-7; 8 nucleotides agree with TRBD2. This CDR3 has 13 amino acids. Germline lookup yields CDR1 DFQATT and CDR2 SNEGSKA (reference sequence). J gave up 4 bases and V 6 bases, and 8 bases lay outside the gene matches. CDR3 coding DNA: TGCAGTGCCCGGGGGGGACTAGGATACGAGCAGTACTGC. Translated, it gives CSARGGLGYEQYC.

Many counts were recorded for this clonotype. The chain recombines TRBV29-1 with TRBJ2-1; D not resolved. The V gene's germline CDR1 is SQVTM and CDR2 ANQGSEA. The CDR3 is 13 amino acids. Trimming removed 5 bases from V and 4 bases from J, with 12 bases in between. The CDR3 sequence: CSVSRLGYNEQFF. CDR3 DNA: TGCAGCGTTAGCAGGTTGGGTTACAATGAGCAGTTCTTC.

This clonotype was detected ten times or more. V gene TRBV20-1 combines with J gene TRBJ1-1; D unresolved. Germline V lookup: CDR1 DFQATT, CDR2 SNEGSKA (reference sequence). Trimming took 4 bases from V and 7 from J, leaving 7 bases between them. The CDR3 is 10 residues long. CDR3 sequence: CSAMRIEAFF. The CDR3 DNA reads TGCAGTGCTATGAGGATTGAAGCTTTCTTT.

The rearrangement joins TRBV30 to TRBJ1-2; maybe TRBD1 (6 bases). Germline CDR1 GTSNPN, CDR2 SVGIG (reference sequence). The CDR3 runs 15 residues. Trimming left V 0 bases short and J 6 bases short, with 17 bases between. The CDR3 region is CAWSVLGRGRNGYTF. CDR3 sequence (DNA): TGTGCCTGGAGTGTACTAGGCAGGGGTAGGAATGGCTACACCTTC.